This T cell receptor beta chain was identified in a study of PD-1 blockade in classical Hodgkin lymphoma. The CDR3 runs to 15 residues. Per germline, CDR1 WSHSY and CDR2 SAAADI. The V segment lost 6 bases and the J segment 5 bases; nucleotides outside the gene matches: 10. Method: immunoSEQ multiplex PCR; TCRdb's copy keeps in-frame clones and lacks some. The sample includes 45,000 to 65,000 clones, around 75% of them seen just once. Each and every patient relapsed after autologous stem cell transplantation, and patients got differing brentuximab vedotin exposure. This clone has just one count. The clonotype comes from a human donor with classical Hodgkin lymphoma. Sample: peripheral blood mononuclear cells (PBMCs), taken before the second cycle of nivolumab. V usage is TRBV10-2 and J usage is TRBJ2-7, with 10 bases identical to TRBD1. For the CDR3, the DNA is TGCGCCAGCAGATTATCCGGGACAGGGGCCAACGAGCAGTACTTC. Amino acids: CASRLSGTGANEQYF.